This T cell receptor (beta chain) was observed in a study of T cell changes during pregnancy in multiple sclerosis (dated by TCRdb to between 2017 and 2020). In terms of the full investigation: In women with multiple sclerosis, the researchers looked at how the T cell repertoire shifted as pregnancy progressed.

The germline V gene (reference sequence) provides CDR1 GTSNPN and CDR2 SVGIG. The CDR3 goes from the cysteine to the phenylalanine over 15 residues. The retained sequence is limited to the CDR3, 45 bases, with the frame set at the first base. V ends up 4 bases short and J 8 bases short, with an unmatched junction base count of 7. Libraries were prepared through the immunoSEQ multiplex PCR assay. What TCRdb holds here is the immuneACCESS table cut down to in-frame rearrangements. Part of the clones is not present; checked against another copy, under half of the missing clones reflect an unresolved V gene, and the others are unexplained. This sample comprises about 59,000 clones, around 94% of them detected only once. The top ten hold under 3% of the sample. Concerning this clone: Its antigen is still unknown. No quality values exist for individual bases; no much larger clone is one base distant.

The sequence derives from a female donor with multiple sclerosis, enrolled in a pregnancy study. The rearranged segments are TRBV30 and TRBJ2-3; TRBD2 aligns with 15 central bases. The material was CD8+ T cells from peripheral blood mononuclear cells, obtained after pregnancy. In nucleotide form, the sequence is TGTGCCTGGAAGGGGACTAGCGGGAGGAGGGGTACGCAGTATTTT. It codes for CAWKGTSGRRGTQYF.